The 20 T cell receptor beta chains presented below share a single source sample, sequenced in a study of shared clonotypes between healthy human individuals. Some clones are missing from TCRdb's copy, which holds only in-frame ones; the method was immunoSEQ multiplex PCR. The sample lists roughly 700,000 clones, approximately 79% occurring once. Sequenced: memory CD4+ T cells sorted from blood. Subset defined: CD45RA-negative fraction. The receptor source for this set is a woman aged 25 to 45 in good health.

The gene calls are TRBV30 and TRBJ1-2; no definite D call. V was shortened by 3 bases and J by 1 base, with 9 bases between the two germline ends. CDR1 is GTSNPN, CDR2 SVGIG, per germline (reference sequence). The length of the CDR3 is 13 residues. In DNA, the CDR3 is TGTGCCTGGAGGATGGACCGTAACTATGGCTACACCTTC. Translation gives CAWRMDRNYGYTF.

The J gene is TRBJ1-2, the V gene TRBV6-5, with D maybe TRBD1 (5 bases). The CDR3 is made up of 13 amino acids. Trimming removed 6 bases at V and 3 bases at J, with 11 bases between. Germline CDR1 is MNHEY and CDR2 is SVGAGI. CDR3 in amino acids: CASREGAYYGYTF. CDR3 coding DNA: TGTGCCAGCAGGGAAGGGGCTTACTATGGCTACACCTTC.

The chain links TRBV6-6 to TRBJ2-7; 7 bases line up with TRBD2. This CDR3 has 14 amino acids. CDR1 is MNHNY and CDR2 is SVGAGI in the germline V gene (reference sequence). V was pared by 7 bases and J by 0 bases, with 6 bases of the junction left unmatched. CDR3 bases: TGTGCCAGCACCCGGGGGGTCCACTCCTACGAGCAGTACTTC. Protein product: CASTRGVHSYEQYF.

This rearrangement joins TRBV19 to TRBJ2-2; D not certain. CDR1 and CDR2 (germline): LNHDA, SQIVND (reference sequence). V was clipped by 9 bases and J by 6 bases, with 17 bases between them. The CDR3 loop spans 14 amino acids. The CDR3 bases are TGTGCCAGCCAATGGTCACGGGTGTCCGGGGAGCTGTTTTTT. Encoded protein: CASQWSRVSGELFF.

V is TRBV5-5 and J is TRBJ2-1, with D tentatively TRBD2 (6 bases). V shed 2 bases and J shed 8 bases, with 20 bases lying between them. CDR1 and CDR2 from the germline V gene are SGHKS and YYEKEE (reference sequence). The CDR3 has 16 amino acids. The CDR3 DNA is TGTGCCAGCAGCTTTCGCTCTCGCGGGATGGGCGATGAGCAGTTCTTC. Translated: CASSFRSRGMGDEQFF.

This clone was counted a single time. The V gene is TRBV28, the J gene TRBJ1-6; D perhaps matches TRBD1 (5 bases). V was trimmed by 3 bases and J by 8 bases, leaving 8 bases between them. The CDR3 totals 13 residues. Germline V CDR1 and CDR2: MDHEN, SYDVKM. The CDR3 spells CASSFREDSPLHF. In DNA, the CDR3 is TGTGCCAGCAGTTTCAGGGAGGATTCACCCCTCCACTTT.

This clone was counted between two and nine times. The rearrangement links TRBV11-3 to TRBJ2-5, with D maybe TRBD2 (6 bases). The J call could be wrong; TRBJ2-7 is a better fit for the DNA end. CDR1 SGHNT and CDR2 YENEEA come from the germline V gene. The CDR3 loop spans 14 amino acids. The CDR3 loop reads CASSSTGSTYEQYF. DNA for the CDR3: TGTGCCAGCAGCTCTACCGGGAGTACATACGAGCAGTACTTC.

The chain has TRBV2 and TRBJ2-3; no clear D. This CDR3 has 14 residues. Germline loops: CDR1 SNHLY, CDR2 FYNNEI. Trimming stripped 4 bases from V and 0 bases from J, with 8 bases between. CDR3 DNA: TGTGCCAGCAGTGTTGGTTCTAGCACAGATACGCAGTATTTT. Protein product: CASSVGSSTDTQYF.

The chain combines TRBV28 with TRBJ1-1, with TRBD1 matching 9 bases. Germline CDR1 MDHEN, CDR2 SYDVKM. The CDR3 loop spans 13 amino acids. After removal of 7 bases from V and 8 bases from J, the junction contained 8 bases not matched to a gene. The CDR3 loop is CASILQGAFEAFF. CDR3 DNA: TGTGCCAGCATCCTACAGGGGGCTTTCGAAGCTTTCTTT.

This chain connects TRBV7-6 to TRBJ2-2, with TRBD2 matching over 7 bases. V lost 0 bases, J lost 1 base, and 2 bases stayed unmatched. This CDR3 is built from 16 residues. Germline V lookup: CDR1 SGHVS, CDR2 FNYEAQ. The CDR3 bases are TGTGCCAGCAGCTTAGCGTCGGGAGGGAACACCGGGGAGCTGTTTTTT. Encoded protein: CASSLASGGNTGELFF.

On this clone: Other DNA sequences in the sample encode the same CDR3. The chain has TRBV4-1 and TRBJ2-7; no clear D gene. CDR3 length equals 12 residues. V dropped 3 bases and J dropped 0 bases, with 3 bases sitting between them. Germline CDR1 reads MGHRA; CDR2 reads YSYEKL. As DNA, the CDR3 is TGCGCCAGCAGCCAGGACTCCTACGAGCAGTACTTC. This codes for CASSQDSYEQYF.

The V gene is TRBV6-4, the J gene TRBJ1-2; tentative D call: TRBD1 (6 bases). V was cut by 6 bases and J by 7 bases, with 6 bases left in between. The CDR3 consists of 10 residues. The germline CDR1 and CDR2 sequences are MRHNA and SNTAGT. The CDR3 reads CASSRGGYTF. The CDR3 DNA follows: TGTGCCAGCAGCAGGGGTGGCTACACCTTC.

This sequence joins TRBV5-1 and TRBJ2-1; TRBD2 aligns across 9 bases. The V and J ends lost 4 bases and 6 bases, in that order; junction bases with no gene match: 8. This CDR3 region has 15 residues. CDR1 is SGHRS and CDR2 is YFSETQ in the germline V gene. The CDR3 DNA sequence: TGCGCCAGCAGCGTCGCGGGAGGGCCGGGCAATGAGCAGTTCTTC. Its translation is CASSVAGGPGNEQFF.

This chain joins TRBV27 and TRBJ1-5, with 8 bases fitting TRBD1. The CDR3 has 18 residues. CDR1 and CDR2 (germline): MNHEY, SMNVEV (reference sequence). With V trimmed by 2 bases and J by 4 bases, 13 bases remained unmatched. CDR3 coding DNA: TGTGCCAGCAGTTTACAACCCCCGCGACAGGGGAGAAATCAGCCCCAGCATTTT. Its translation is CASSLQPPRQGRNQPQHF.

The chain is built from TRBV2 and TRBJ2-4; no firm D call. This CDR3 contains 11 residues. The V gene lost 6 bases and the J gene lost 7 bases, with 7 bases spanning the gap. The germline V gene encodes CDR1 SNHLY and CDR2 FYNNEI. The CDR3 protein is CASSPRNIQYF. As DNA, the CDR3 is TGTGCCAGCAGCCCCCGGAACATTCAGTACTTC.

The chain uses TRBV28 and TRBJ1-5; tentative D call: TRBD1 (6 bases). V lost 8 bases and J 1 base, leaving 12 bases between the germline ends. The CDR3 runs 14 residues. CDR1 MDHEN and CDR2 SYDVKM come from the germline V gene. CDR3 coding DNA: TGTGCCAGCCACAGGGAATCAAGCAATCAGCCCCAGCATTTT. It yields the protein CASHRESSNQPQHF.

V usage is TRBV28 and J usage is TRBJ2-5; D is undetermined. CDR3 length: 17 amino acids. The V gene lost 3 bases and the J gene lost 6 bases, with 23 bases spanning the gap. From germline, CDR1 is MDHEN and CDR2 SYDVKM. The CDR3 spells CASSFPFWSPLGKTQYF. CDR3 bases: TGTGCCAGCAGTTTCCCGTTTTGGAGCCCTCTCGGAAAGACCCAGTACTTC.

Points on this clone: Other DNA sequences in the same sample also yield this CDR3. The J gene is TRBJ1-4, the V gene TRBV11-2; 8 nucleotides match TRBD1. This CDR3 spans 14 amino acids. Germline lookup yields CDR1 SGHAT and CDR2 FQNNGV. The trim removed 1 base at V and 8 bases at J, leaving 3 bases unmatched. The CDR3 sequence: CASSLGQGAEKLFF. DNA for the CDR3: TGTGCCAGCAGCTTAGGGCAGGGGGCCGAAAAACTGTTTTTT.

The chain couples TRBV9 to TRBJ2-3; TRBD2 aligns across 8 bases. V was pared by 0 bases and J by 0 bases, with 3 bases of the junction left unmatched. Looked up from germline, CDR1 is SGDLS and CDR2 is YYNGEE. CDR3 size: 16 residues. CDR3 bases: TGTGCCAGCAGCGTAGGAGGCGGGAGGAGCACAGATACGCAGTATTTT. This encodes CASSVGGGRSTDTQYF.

The rearrangement uses TRBV30 and TRBJ2-1; the D gene could be TRBD1 or TRBD2 (6 bases each). The CDR3 loop spans 15 amino acids. V was shortened by 0 bases and J by 7 bases, with 16 bases between the two germline ends. The germline gives CDR1 GTSNPN, CDR2 SVGIG (reference sequence). The CDR3 loop is CAWSVTGASGNEQFF. For the CDR3, the DNA is TGTGCCTGGAGTGTAACGGGGGCTAGTGGGAATGAGCAGTTCTTC.